Following are 8 T cell receptor beta chains from one sample sequenced in a study of T cell responses to AZD1222 COVID-19 vaccine. TCRdb's copy holds only in-frame clones and misses some; the assay was immunoSEQ multiplex PCR. Of about 140,000 clones in the sample, about 91% were seen once. Sequencing used peripheral blood, obtained on day 0 of AZD1222 vaccination. These receptors all come from an adult in good health.

The chain links TRBV6-4 to TRBJ2-3; the match to TRBD2 covers 10 bases. Germline loops: CDR1 MRHNA, CDR2 SNTAGT. The CDR3 totals 14 residues. V trimming: 4 bases; J trimming: 4 bases; junction bases outside the gene matches: 2. CDR3 in DNA: TGTGCCAGCAGTGTAGCGGGAGGCTCAGATACGCAGTATTTT. Its translation: CASSVAGGSDTQYF.

The CDR3 DNA is TGTGCCAGCAGCTCGTCCGGCACCAGTGGCTACACCTTC. Translating gives CASSSSGTSGYTF. V gene TRBV11-2 combines with J gene TRBJ1-2; D is unclear. V was clipped by 4 bases and J by 7 bases, with 13 bases between them. CDR3 length: 13 amino acids. The germline gives CDR1 SGHAT, CDR2 FQNNGV.

This clone was observed once. The rearrangement links TRBV11-2 to TRBJ2-5; 10 nucleotides agree with TRBD2. The junction had 9 bases not matched to a gene; V was cut back by 7 bases and J by 4 bases. Looked up from germline, CDR1 is SGHAT and CDR2 is FQNNGV. This CDR3 is built from 15 residues. DNA for the CDR3: TGTGCCAGCACCCCGGAGCGGGGGGGCCGAGAGACCCAGTACTTC. This encodes CASTPERGGRETQYF. Full variable domain (rest looked up from reference TRBV11-2 and TRBJ2-5): EAGVAQSPRYKIIEKRQSVAFWCNPISGHATLYWYQQILGQGPKLLIQFQNNGVVDDSQLPKDRFSAERLKGVDSTLKIQPAKLEDSAVYLCASTPERGGRETQYFGPGTRLLVL.

The V call is TRBV11-2, the J call TRBJ1-4; no clear D. The CDR3 extends over 14 amino acids. Per the germline V gene, CDR1 is SGHAT and CDR2 is FQNNGV. V shed 2 bases and J shed 5 bases, with 9 bases lying between them. The CDR3 DNA is TGTGCCAGCAGCTTAACAGACCGGAATGAAAAACTGTTTTTT. It translates to CASSLTDRNEKLFF.

The gene calls are TRBV28 and TRBJ1-4; 9 nucleotides line up with TRBD1. This CDR3 has 16 residues. The germline gives CDR1 MDHEN, CDR2 SYDVKM. Trimming cost V 4 bases and J 4 bases; bases outside gene matches: 7. Here the CDR3 reads CASSYDGQGFNEKLFF. CDR3 DNA sequence: TGTGCCAGCAGTTACGACGGACAGGGGTTTAATGAAAAACTGTTTTTT.

The V and J genes are TRBV24-1 and TRBJ2-7; TRBD1 or TRBD2 may be the D gene (6 bases each). This CDR3 spans 15 amino acids. V was cut by 5 bases and J by 3 bases, with 16 bases left in between. Germline V gene lookup returns CDR1 KGHDR and CDR2 SFDVKD. CDR3 amino acids: CATSGTRDNYYEQYF. CDR3 coding DNA: TGTGCCACCAGTGGAACGCGGGACAACTACTACGAGCAGTACTTC.

This clone came up once. J is TRBJ1-1 and V is TRBV2; D might be TRBD1 (5 bases). The CDR3 length is 13 residues. The germline CDR1 and CDR2 sequences are SNHLY and FYNNEI. The germline V and J ends were trimmed by 5 bases and 2 bases, with 9 bases remaining between them. In DNA, the CDR3 is TGTGCCAGCAGTTTGACAGAAAACACTGAAGCTTTCTTT. Encoded protein: CASSLTENTEAFF.

CDR3 DNA: TGCAGCGCTGTGGTTGGCGGGGCAATGAACACTGAAGCTTTCTTT. Its protein is CSAVVGGAMNTEAFF. This chain joins TRBV29-1 and TRBJ1-1; D possibly corresponds to TRBD1 (5 bases). The CDR3 extends over 15 amino acids. CDR1 and CDR2 (germline): SQVTM, ANQGSEA. Trimming took 7 bases from V and 0 from J, leaving 18 bases between them.